The next 26 T cell receptor beta chains were all read from a single sample in a study of blood T cells in healthy people across ages. Then a second PCR, running roughly 6 to 12 cycles, was carried out with a sample-barcoded 5' primer and a J-beta primer mix. TCRdb re-called the 5' RACE reads with MiXCR, one entry per CDR3 protein. The sample has some 1,800,000 distinct CDR3 sequences, about two fifths seen once. Sequencing was carried out using blood. The origin of the receptors is a human donor in good health.

The chain couples TRBV7-9 to TRBJ2-7, with TRBD2 identical over 7 bases. The better agreement between TRBJ2-5 and the DNA end casts doubt on the J call. This CDR3 spans 14 amino acids. Per germline, CDR1 SEHNR and CDR2 FQNEAQ (reference sequence). CDR3 in DNA: TGTGCCAGCAGTCAGGCGGGGGTAGGGGAGACCCAGTACTTC. Translation: CASSQAGVGETQYF.

This clonotype was seen a few times. The chain has TRBV4-2 and TRBJ1-1, with D unresolved. V lost 3 bases and J 5 bases, leaving 10 bases between the germline ends. Per germline, CDR1 LGHNA and CDR2 YNFKEQ. The CDR3 loop spans 13 amino acids. CDR3 residues: CASSQGVGTEAFF. CDR3 sequence (DNA): TGTGCCAGCAGCCAGGGAGTAGGGACTGAAGCTTTCTTT.

This clonotype has a handful of counts. The CDR3 DNA is TGCGCCAGCAGCCACGCCTCGAATAGCGGGGGGGCCTGGGATGAGCAGTTCTTC. Protein sequence: CASSHASNSGGAWDEQFF. The gene calls are TRBV4-3 and TRBJ2-1; TRBD2 matches at 11 bases. The V gene's germline CDR1 is LGHNA and CDR2 YSLEER. CDR3 length equals 18 residues. With 3 bases clipped from V and 8 bases from J, the junction kept 15 bases outside the gene matches.

The chain has TRBV30 and TRBJ2-3; D not certain. Per the germline V gene, CDR1 is GTSNPN and CDR2 is SVGIG (reference sequence). Trimming removed 0 bases from V and 6 bases from J, with 4 bases in between. The CDR3 spans 11 residues. The CDR3, as DNA: TGTGCCTGGAGTGTTGTGGATACGCAGTATTTT. Its protein is CAWSVVDTQYF.

This clonotype was observed a handful of times. The CDR3 sequence is CASSQVTGEGNIQYF. The CDR3 DNA sequence: TGTGCCAGCAGCCAAGTTACCGGGGAGGGAAACATTCAGTACTTC. This chain connects TRBV3-1 to TRBJ2-4; 7 bases are a match to TRBD2. The germline gives CDR1 LGHDT, CDR2 YNNKEL (reference sequence). This CDR3 has 15 amino acids. The V gene end was trimmed by 1 base and the J gene end by 6 bases; junction bases not matched to a gene: 6.

The chain couples TRBV12-3 or TRBV12-4 to TRBJ2-5; tentatively, D is TRBD1 (5 bases). This CDR3 has 14 residues. V gave up 7 bases and J gave up 0 bases, with 12 bases separating them. CDR3 sequence: CASNVMGHQETQYF. The CDR3, as DNA: TGTGCCAGCAATGTCATGGGGCACCAAGAGACCCAGTACTTC.

The sample holds a few counts of this clonotype. The rearrangement uses TRBV11-2 and TRBJ2-1, with 10 bases aligning to TRBD2. Germline assignment: CDR1 SGHAT and CDR2 FQNNGV. The V segment lost 5 bases and the J segment 6 bases; nucleotides outside the gene matches: 7. CDR3 length equals 15 residues. The CDR3: CASSPSSGGLNEQFF. Written as DNA, the CDR3 is TGTGCCAGCAGCCCATCTAGCGGGGGCCTCAATGAGCAGTTCTTC. The full variable domain, with the rest looked up from reference TRBV11-2 and TRBJ2-1, is EAGVAQSPRYKIIEKRQSVAFWCNPISGHATLYWYQQILGQGPKLLIQFQNNGVVDDSQLPKDRFSAERLKGVDSTLKIQPAKLEDSAVYLCASSPSSGGLNEQFFGPGTRLTVL.

The V gene is TRBV12-5, the J gene TRBJ2-3, with TRBD2 identical over 8 bases. Germline V gives CDR1 LGHNT, CDR2 FRNRAP. After removal of 3 bases from V and 6 bases from J, the junction contained 17 bases not matched to a gene. The CDR3 loop spans 18 amino acids. The CDR3 here is CASGLGRGDPRASDTQYF. The CDR3 nucleotides are TGTGCTAGTGGTTTAGGGCGGGGGGACCCGCGAGCTTCGGATACGCAGTATTTT. Full variable domain (outside the CDR3, taken from reference TRBV12-5 and TRBJ2-3): DARVTQTPRHKVTEMGQEVTMRCQPILGHNTVFWYRQTMMQGLELLAYFRNRAPLDDSGMPKDRFSAEMPDATLATLKIQPSEPRDSAVYFCASGLGRGDPRASDTQYFGPGTRLTVL.

This clonotype has more than one count but fewer than ten. The chain recombines TRBV28 with TRBJ2-5; TRBD2 aligns across 7 bases. J gave up 0 bases and V 3 bases, and 4 bases lay outside the gene matches. The CDR3 has 15 residues. Germline V gives CDR1 MDHEN, CDR2 SYDVKM. This CDR3 is CASSFLADNQETQYF. In DNA form, the CDR3 reads TGTGCCAGCAGTTTCCTAGCGGATAACCAAGAGACCCAGTACTTC.

This chain connects TRBV11-2 to TRBJ2-5; weak D call: TRBD1 (5 bases). The CDR3 has 14 residues. Germline assignment: CDR1 SGHAT and CDR2 FQNNGV. The V end lost 2 bases, the J end lost 6 bases, and 13 bases lay between the germline ends. The CDR3 protein is CASSLLRDSQTQYF. The CDR3 bases are TGTGCCAGCAGCTTACTGAGAGACAGCCAGACCCAGTACTTC.

Only one count was recorded for this clonotype. V and J are TRBV9 and TRBJ1-3, with D possibly TRBD1 on 5 matching bases. V lost 6 bases and J 3 bases, leaving 16 bases between the germline ends. The CDR3 has 15 amino acids. Germline values: CDR1 SGDLS, CDR2 YYNGEE. The DNA of the CDR3 is TGTGCCAGCACCCGTAACTGGGACGGTGGAAACACCATATATTTT. Translated: CASTRNWDGGNTIYF.

This clonotype was seen a handful of times. This chain connects TRBV7-9 to TRBJ2-3; the D gene is possibly TRBD2 (6 bases). Per the germline V gene, CDR1 is SEHNR and CDR2 is FQNEAQ (reference sequence). Trimming removed 2 bases at V and 0 bases at J, with 9 bases between. This CDR3 is built from 15 residues. CDR3 sequence reads: CASSLFAGSTDTQYF. The CDR3 coding sequence is TGTGCCAGCAGCTTATTTGCGGGGAGCACAGATACGCAGTATTTT. Full variable domain (remainder filled in from reference TRBV7-9 and TRBJ2-3): DTGVSQNPRHKITKRGQNVTFRCDPISEHNRLYWYRQTLGQGPEFLTYFQNEAQLEKSRLLSDRFSAERPKGSFSTLEIQRTEQGDSAMYLCASSLFAGSTDTQYFGPGTRLTVL.

The gene calls are TRBV3-1 and TRBJ1-1; D perhaps matches TRBD1 (6 bases). The germline V and J ends were trimmed by 2 bases and 4 bases, with 11 bases remaining between them. Germline lookup yields CDR1 LGHDT and CDR2 YNNKEL (reference sequence). This CDR3 spans 14 amino acids. The CDR3 reads CASSQWDTGTEAFF. CDR3 coding DNA: TGTGCCAGCAGCCAATGGGACACTGGCACTGAAGCTTTCTTT.

The V call is TRBV9, the J call TRBJ1-2; the D gene is possibly TRBD1 (6 bases). This CDR3 is 14 amino acids long. V shed 3 bases and J shed 4 bases, with 13 bases lying between them. CDR1 and CDR2 from the germline V gene are SGDLS and YYNGEE. CDR3 loop: CASSDTGTTYGYTF. DNA for the CDR3: TGTGCCAGCAGCGACACAGGGACCACCTATGGCTACACCTTC.

The chain recombines TRBV11-2 with TRBJ2-3, with a weak D call TRBD2 (6 bases). CDR3 length: 16 residues. Trimming stripped 2 bases from V and 8 bases from J, with 20 bases between. Germline loops: CDR1 SGHAT, CDR2 FQNNGV. In DNA form, the CDR3 reads TGTGCCAGCAGCTTATTAATAGCGGAGGCCCCCTCTACGCAGTATTTT. Translating it yields CASSLLIAEAPSTQYF. The whole variable domain, filled in from reference TRBV11-2 and TRBJ2-3, reads EAGVAQSPRYKIIEKRQSVAFWCNPISGHATLYWYQQILGQGPKLLIQFQNNGVVDDSQLPKDRFSAERLKGVDSTLKIQPAKLEDSAVYLCASSLLIAEAPSTQYFGPGTRLTVL.

The gene calls are TRBV10-3 and TRBJ1-2; D ambiguous. The CDR3 spans 13 residues. V lost 11 bases to trimming and J lost 3 bases, with 16 bases between them. The germline V gene encodes CDR1 ENHRY and CDR2 SYGVKD. The CDR3 loop is CAAEGGPHYGYTF. CDR3 nucleotides: TGTGCCGCCGAGGGAGGTCCCCACTATGGCTACACCTTC.

The rearrangement uses TRBV4-3 and TRBJ1-6; 11 bases fit TRBD1. V shed 2 bases and J 8 bases; nucleotides not matched to a gene: 2. Per germline, CDR1 LGHNA and CDR2 YSLEER. This CDR3 contains 15 residues. CDR3 loop: CASSQRTGGDSPLHF. DNA of the CDR3: TGCGCCAGCAGCCAACGGACAGGGGGCGATTCACCCCTCCACTTT.

This clonotype is a singleton in its sample. V usage is TRBV5-5 and J usage is TRBJ1-5; TRBD1 is a possible D gene (5 bases). The CDR3 spans 16 residues. Trimming shortened V by 1 base and J by 4 bases, and 15 bases separated the two germline ends. Germline CDR1 SGHKS, CDR2 YYEKEE (reference sequence). CDR3 sequence reads: CASSLPLRTKNQPQHF. DNA for the CDR3: TGTGCCAGCAGCTTGCCACTTAGGACAAAAAATCAGCCCCAGCATTTT.

This rearrangement joins TRBV9 to TRBJ2-2; 8 positions match TRBD1. The germline CDR1 and CDR2 sequences are SGDLS and YYNGEE. The J segment lost 7 bases and the V segment lost 0 bases, leaving 5 bases of the junction unmatched. CDR3 length: 15 residues. As DNA, the CDR3 is TGTGCCAGCAGCGTAGAACAGGGGGATATCGGGGAGCTGTTTTTT. This sequence encodes CASSVEQGDIGELFF.

On this clonotype: Possible read error: a much larger clone is one base away. V is TRBV20-1 and J is TRBJ2-5, with TRBD2 as a possible D gene (6 bases). The germline CDR1 and CDR2 sequences are DFQATT and SNEGSKA (reference sequence). The CDR3 covers 14 residues. Written as DNA, the CDR3 is TGCAGTGCCCCCGCATCGGGAGTCCAAGGGACCCAGTACTTC. Protein: CSAPASGVQGTQYF.

The V gene is TRBV7-3, the J gene TRBJ1-6; 9 nucleotides align to TRBD1. CDR1 and CDR2 (germline): SGHTA, FQGTGA. The V segment lost 4 bases and the J segment 10 bases; nucleotides outside the gene matches: 8. The CDR3 loop spans 15 amino acids. The CDR3 here is CASSSQGALGSPLHF. In DNA, the CDR3 is TGTGCCAGCAGCTCACAGGGGGCGTTAGGCTCACCCCTCCACTTT. Together with reference TRBV7-3 and TRBJ1-6, the CDR3 gives the full variable domain: GAGVSQTPSNKVTEKGKYVELRCDPISGHTALYWYRQSLGQGPEFLIYFQGTGAADDSGLPNDRFFAVRPEGSVSTLKIQRTERGDSAVYLCASSSQGALGSPLHFGNGTRLTVT.

The chain uses TRBV7-2 and TRBJ2-5; D gene ambiguous. In germline, CDR1 is SGHTA, CDR2 FQGNSA. The CDR3 loop spans 14 amino acids. V was pared by 2 bases and J by 2 bases, with 9 bases between. The CDR3 DNA reads as TGTGCCAGCAGCTTAAGGCTAGTTCAAGAGACCCAGTACTTC. The encoded protein is CASSLRLVQETQYF.

This clonotype was seen more than once but under ten times. The chain has TRBV7-2 and TRBJ2-1; 12 bases align to TRBD1. Unmatched junction bases numbered 9, after V lost 5 bases and J lost 1 base. Germline V gene lookup returns CDR1 SGHTA and CDR2 FQGNSA. The CDR3 contains 18 residues. As DNA, the CDR3 is TGTGCCAGCAGCCGCAGGGACAGGGGGCTAGGGTCCTACAATGAGCAGTTCTTC. Amino acids: CASSRRDRGLGSYNEQFF.

This chain connects TRBV15 to TRBJ1-1; tentatively, D is TRBD1 (5 bases). CDR1 is LNHNV and CDR2 is YYDKDF in the germline V gene (reference sequence). The CDR3 extends over 17 amino acids. Deletions cut 4 bases from V and 2 bases from J, with 20 bases between. CDR3 loop: CATSTWSGRKANTEAFF. CDR3 nucleotide sequence: TGTGCCACCAGCACGTGGTCAGGGCGGAAGGCCAACACTGAAGCTTTCTTT. The full variable domain, rest sourced from reference TRBV15 and TRBJ1-1, is DAMVIQNPRYQVTQFGKPVTLSCSQTLNHNVMYWYQQKSSQAPKLLFHYYDKDFNNEADTPDNFQSRRPNTSFCFLDIRSPGLGDTAMYLCATSTWSGRKANTEAFFGQGTRLTVV.

The J gene is TRBJ1-1, the V gene TRBV28; D call uncertain. Trimming stripped 10 bases from V and 4 bases from J, with 19 bases between. Germline V gene lookup returns CDR1 MDHEN and CDR2 SYDVKM. This CDR3 contains 14 residues. The CDR3 coding sequence is TGTGCCACCAAACTGGTACAGCGGGGCACTGAAGCTTTCTTT. Its protein is CATKLVQRGTEAFF.

This chain connects TRBV9 to TRBJ2-1, with TRBD1 matching over 7 bases. The CDR3 totals 15 residues. With V trimmed by 1 base and J by 4 bases, 5 bases remained unmatched. Germline loops: CDR1 SGDLS, CDR2 YYNGEE. CDR3 loop: CASSVQGVEYNEQFF. Written as DNA, the CDR3 is TGTGCCAGCAGCGTACAGGGGGTCGAGTACAATGAGCAGTTCTTC.